The following is a T cell receptor beta chain sequence with its context. The data originate from a study of blood T cell repertoires in COVID-19. In the study's own analysis: Amplifying reference gene primers gave estimates of nucleated cell counts. The table came from immunoSEQ multiplex PCR; TCRdb's copy has only in-frame clones and leaves some out. From that table come the V and J calls and clone size; the DNA was used to work out D and trimming. Counted here are about 160,000 clones, around 74% occurring once; the ten biggest clones make up 7% to 10%. Germline lookup yields CDR1 LGHDT and CDR2 YNNKEL (reference sequence). The CDR3 extends over 14 amino acids. Between the trimmed V and J ends, which lost 2 bases and 1 base, there was a span of 5 bases.

The clonotype was recovered from a woman in her fifties or sixties with COVID-19, enrolled during active disease. The specimen sequenced was peripheral blood. This chain joins TRBV3-1 (or the pseudogene TRBV3-2) and TRBJ2-2; no reliable D call. The CDR3 DNA is TGTGCCAGCAGCCAATACAGGAACACCGGGGAGCTGTTTTTT. This sequence encodes CASSQYRNTGELFF.